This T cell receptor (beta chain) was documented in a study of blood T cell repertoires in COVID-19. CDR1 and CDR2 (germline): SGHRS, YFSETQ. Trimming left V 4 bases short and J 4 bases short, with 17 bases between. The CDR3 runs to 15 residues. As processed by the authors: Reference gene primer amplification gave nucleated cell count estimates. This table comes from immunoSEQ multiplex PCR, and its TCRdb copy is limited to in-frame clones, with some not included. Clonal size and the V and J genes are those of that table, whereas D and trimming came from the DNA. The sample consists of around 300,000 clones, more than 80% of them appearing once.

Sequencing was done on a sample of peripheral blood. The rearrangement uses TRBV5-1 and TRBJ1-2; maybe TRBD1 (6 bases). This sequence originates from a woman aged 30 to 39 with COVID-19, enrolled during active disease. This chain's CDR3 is CASSPGQSGRYGYTF. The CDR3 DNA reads TGCGCCAGCAGCCCCGGACAGTCAGGACGCTATGGCTACACCTTC.